This T cell receptor (beta chain) emerged from a study of long-term antiretroviral therapy in people with HIV. Study-wide findings and caveats: Blood draws took place between the mid-2000s and the late 2010s and possibly involved older ART regimens.

Survey-level resolution applied to immunoSEQ assay v3.0. Sequenced by immunoSEQ multiplex PCR; TCRdb stores in-frame clones only, minus some. Here the sample spans 25,000 or so clones, more than 85% being singletons. J gave up 0 bases and V 3 bases, and 3 bases lay outside the gene matches. CDR1 is ENHRY and CDR2 is SYGVKD in the germline V gene. CDR3 length: 15 amino acids. Points on this clone: What it binds is unknown.

Sequences were derived from unsorted PBMCs, sampled 6.2 years after starting antiretroviral therapy. This sequence originates from a man aged 35 to 55 with HIV. The gene calls are TRBV10-3 and TRBJ2-3; 7 nucleotides match TRBD2. CDR3 coding DNA: TGTGCCATCAGTGACGTGGGAGGGAGCACAGATACGCAGTATTTT. It encodes CAISDVGGSTDTQYF.